This TCR beta chain was sequenced during a study of early T cells in non-severe SARS-CoV-2 infection. Study-level findings and limits: CD4 and private specificities were missed by VDJdb matching, which favored anti-spike CD8 responses.

On this clonotype: The target antigen is unknown.

Attachment of unique molecular identifiers to individual cDNA molecules was performed. Using its own MiXCR run on the 5' RACE reads, TCRdb lists one record per CDR3 protein. This table holds about 35,000 distinct CDR3 sequences, roughly 4.5% found once. The CDR3 extends over 15 amino acids. V lost 4 bases to trimming and J lost 5 bases, with 17 bases between them. The chain recombines TRBV12-3 or TRBV12-4 with TRBJ1-1, with D maybe TRBD1 (6 bases). This TCR was recovered from an adult who was a healthcare worker with PCR-confirmed SARS-CoV-2 infection or an uninfected control (not recorded which). The source material was whole blood. This CDR3 reads CASSYPHGGETEAFF. DNA for the CDR3: TGTGCCAGCAGTTACCCCCACGGGGGCGAGACTGAAGCTTTCTTT.